A selection of T cell receptor beta chains follows, all from one sample in a study of blood T cell repertoires in COVID-19. The data were produced by immunoSEQ multiplex PCR, yet TCRdb's version contains in-frame clones alone and is incomplete. The data hold approximately 320,000 clones, with over 80% observed a single time. The material sequenced was PBMCs or T cells enriched from blood (not recorded which). The receptors derive from a young woman who had recovered from COVID-19. The CDR3 runs from the conserved cysteine through the conserved F or W. The D gene is left open where the match is weak. The size field is filled for only some rows; it gives once, few, many or a size class.

clone_size	d_call	v_call	j_call	cdr3_length	cdr3_nt	cdr3_aa
.	.	TRBV3-1/TRBV3-2	TRBJ1-1	14	TGTGCCAGCAGCCAAGTACGGGGAGGGACTGAAGCTTTCTTT	CASSQVRGGTEAFF
.	TRBD1	TRBV7-6	TRBJ2-7	16	TGTGCCAGCAGCCGAACAGGGGGTCATAGGGGCTACGAGCAGTACTTC	CASSRTGGHRGYEQYF
.	.	TRBV27	TRBJ1-1	14	TGTGCCAGCAGATCCGCGGTTGAGGGCACTGAAGCTTTCTTT	CASRSAVEGTEAFF
few	TRBD2	TRBV2	TRBJ2-1	16	TGTGCCAGCAGTGAAGGACTAGCGGGAGTATTCTATGAGCAGTTCTTC	CASSEGLAGVFYEQFF
once	.	TRBV28	TRBJ1-1	14	TGTGCCAGCAGTTCCGCAGGGTCTAACACTGAAGCTTTCTTT	CASSSAGSNTEAFF
.	.	TRBV6-5	TRBJ1-5	16	TGTGCCAGCAGTTACAAGGCAGGGTATAGCAATCAGCCCCAGCATTTT	CASSYKAGYSNQPQHF
.	TRBD2	TRBV4-3	TRBJ2-1	14	TGCGCCAGCAGCCAAGGGACTAGCTGGGGGGAGCAGTTCTTC	CASSQGTSWGEQFF
.	TRBD1	TRBV7-9	TRBJ1-4	15	TGTGCCAGCAGCTCCCGGACAGGGGGGAGTGAAAAACTGTTTTTT	CASSSRTGGSEKLFF
.	TRBD1	TRBV28	TRBJ1-2	18	TGTGCCAGTAAAACGGAGAAATGGGCGACAGGGCTAAACTATGGCTACACCTTC	CASKTEKWATGLNYGYTF
.	TRBD1	TRBV7-7	TRBJ2-2	16	TGTGCCAGCAGCCTCAGACAGGGATTGGGTACCGGGGAGCTGTTTTTT	CASSLRQGLGTGELFF
.	TRBD1	TRBV3-1/TRBV3-2	TRBJ1-1	14	TGTGCCAGCAGCCAGACCGGGACAGAGACTGAAGCTTTCTTT	CASSQTGTETEAFF
.	.	TRBV28	TRBJ1-6	14	TGTGCCAGCGTGGGTGGGCAGTATAATTCACCCCTCCACTTT	CASVGGQYNSPLHF
.	TRBD2	TRBV5-1	TRBJ2-1	17	TGCGCCAGCAGCGTCCGGACTAGCGGGCAAGCCTACAATGAGCAGTTCTTC	CASSVRTSGQAYNEQFF
.	.	TRBV5-6	TRBJ1-5	16	TGTGCCAGCAGCAGTGCGGGATGGGCACCGGATCAGCCCCAGCATTTT	CASSSAGWAPDQPQHF
.	TRBD2	TRBV5-1	TRBJ2-1	15	TGCGCCAGCAGCTTGCAGCGGGAGGCTCCAGATGAGCAGTTCTTC	CASSLQREAPDEQFF
.	.	TRBV11-3	TRBJ1-2	13	TGTGCCAGCAGCCGTACGGGAGACTATGGCTACACCTTC	CASSRTGDYGYTF
few	.	TRBV27	TRBJ2-2	17	TGTGCCAGCAGTTTATACCCAGAAAGAATTAACACCGGGGAGCTGTTTTTT	CASSLYPERINTGELFF
.	.	TRBV27	TRBJ2-2	12	TGTGCCAGCAGTTTATCCGCCGGGGAGCTGTTTTTT	CASSLSAGELFF
.	TRBD1	TRBV24-1	TRBJ2-3	15	TGTGCCACCAGTGACAGGGACAGGGGGACAGATACGCAGTATTTT	CATSDRDRGTDTQYF
.	TRBD1	TRBV2	TRBJ1-1	14	TGTGCCAGCAGTCCAGGACAGGGGAACACTGAAGCTTTCTTT	CASSPGQGNTEAFF
.	.	TRBV18	TRBJ1-6	15	TGTGCCAGCTCACCGCTTGACAACAGCCAATCACCCCTCCACTTT	CASSPLDNSQSPLHF
.	TRBD1	TRBV25-1	TRBJ1-2	13	TGTGCCAGCAGTCGCGGACAGGGGGATGGCTACACCTTC	CASSRGQGDGYTF
.	.	TRBV7-2	TRBJ2-7	16	TGTGCCAGCAGCTTAGTCGGAGCAGGGGCCCCCTACGAGCAGTACTTC	CASSLVGAGAPYEQYF
.	.	TRBV5-6	TRBJ1-5	16	TGTGCCAGCAGCTTTAGGGGTTCCTCCGGCAATCAGCCCCAGCATTTT	CASSFRGSSGNQPQHF
.	.	TRBV11-2	TRBJ1-1	15	TGTGCCAGCAGCTTAGACGGTTCCGCTTATACTGAAGCTTTCTTT	CASSLDGSAYTEAFF
.	TRBD1	TRBV9	TRBJ2-3	16	TGTGCCAGCAGCGTAGGGGGACAGGGGGCATTCGATACGCAGTATTTT	CASSVGGQGAFDTQYF
.	TRBD2	TRBV19	TRBJ2-3	18	TGTGCCAGTAGTCCCGGACTAGCGGGAGGGTCGGGCACAGATACGCAGTATTTT	CASSPGLAGGSGTDTQYF
once	.	TRBV27	TRBJ2-7	14	TGTGCCAGCAGCCCCACAGGGGGGGGATTTGCGCAGTACTTC	CASSPTGGGFAQYF
.	.	TRBV2	TRBJ1-2	11	TGTGCCAGCAGTGGGCTTCTGGGCTACACCTTC	CASSGLLGYTF
.	.	TRBV28	TRBJ2-7	15	TGTGCCAGCAGGGTACAGGGCTGGAGGTCCTACGAGCAGTACTTC	CASRVQGWRSYEQYF
once	.	TRBV15	TRBJ1-4	14	TGTGCCACCAGCAGAGATTGGCCTAATGAAAAACTGTTTTTT	CATSRDWPNEKLFF
.	.	TRBV6-5	TRBJ1-2	15	TGTGCCAGCAGTTACTCAATTCAGGGTAACTATGGCTACACCTTC	CASSYSIQGNYGYTF
.	.	TRBV7-9	TRBJ1-1	14	TGTGCCAGCAGCTTAACCGGCGGAAACACTGAAGCTTTCTTT	CASSLTGGNTEAFF
.	.	TRBV5-5	TRBJ2-5	15	TGTGCCAGCAGCATGGGGGAGTGGTCGGAAGAGACCCAGTACTTC	CASSMGEWSEETQYF
.	.	TRBV5-1	TRBJ1-2	13	TGCGCCAGCAGCTTGGAAGGGGTCGGTGGCTACACCTTC	CASSLEGVGGYTF
.	.	TRBV6-2/TRBV6-3	TRBJ2-1	13	TGTGCCAGCAGTTACTCACCAGACAATGAGCAGTTCTTC	CASSYSPDNEQFF
.	.	TRBV25-1	TRBJ1-2	15	TGTGCCAGCAGTGAGGTCGCGGGTCCTGGCTATGGCTACACCTTC	CASSEVAGPGYGYTF
.	TRBD1	TRBV2	TRBJ2-2	15	TGTGCCAGCAGGGCCGGGACAGGGCACACCGGGGAGCTGTTTTTT	CASRAGTGHTGELFF
.	.	TRBV24-1	TRBJ2-1	18	TGTGCCACCAGTGATTTGGGAGGGAGCGAGAGGACCTACAATGAGCAGTTCTTC	CATSDLGGSERTYNEQFF
.	TRBD1	TRBV14	TRBJ1-1	14	TGTGCCAGCAGCCGACAGGGGGCCCGAACTGAAGCTTTCTTT	CASSRQGARTEAFF
.	TRBD1	TRBV6-6	TRBJ1-6	15	TGTGCCAGCGGACAGGGGAGCTCCTATAATTCACCCCTCCACTTT	CASGQGSSYNSPLHF
.	.	TRBV7-2	TRBJ2-2	13	TGTGCCAGCAGCTTAGAGCATCACGGGGAGCTGTTTTTT	CASSLEHHGELFF
.	.	TRBV4-3	TRBJ1-2	16	TGCGCCAGCAGCCAAGTGATGAGCTCCCGAGACTATGGCTACACCTTC	CASSQVMSSRDYGYTF
.	.	TRBV10-3	TRBJ1-2	15	TGTGCCATCAGTGAGTCGACGGGGAGAGCTACTGGCTACACCTTC	CAISESTGRATGYTF
.	.	TRBV23-1	TRBJ1-6	16	TGCGCCAGCAGTCAATTGAAGGGGACTTATAATTCACCCCTCCACTTT	CASSQLKGTYNSPLHF
.	TRBD1	TRBV5-6	TRBJ1-5	16	TGTGCCAGCAGCTTCGGGACAGGGGGGAGCAATCAGCCCCAGCATTTT	CASSFGTGGSNQPQHF
.	TRBD2	TRBV23-1	TRBJ2-1	18	TGCGCCAGCAGTCACCCCGCACTGACTAGCGGCTCCTACAATGAGCAGTTCTTC	CASSHPALTSGSYNEQFF
.	TRBD1	TRBV7-2	TRBJ2-7	13	TGTGCCAGCAGCCCCCGGACAGGGCTCGAGCAGTACTTC	CASSPRTGLEQYF
.	TRBD2	TRBV18	TRBJ2-1	16	TGTGCCAGCTCACCATCGTCTAGCGGGAGGGCCGATGAGCAGTTCTTC	CASSPSSSGRADEQFF
.	TRBD2	TRBV5-4	TRBJ2-1	14	TGTGCCAGCAGCGGACGGACTAGCGGGAATGAGCAGTTCTTC	CASSGRTSGNEQFF
.	.	TRBV28	TRBJ2-2	13	TGTGCCAGCAGTTACAGGGTAGCCGGGGAGCTGTTTTTT	CASSYRVAGELFF